This T cell receptor beta chain was recovered during a study of CD8+CD57+ T cells in acquired aplastic anemia. CDR3 and TCR beta VDJ profiling relied on genomic DNA as the template. TCRdb analysed the reads with MiXCR anew, one entry per CDR3 protein. In the table there are some 290,000 distinct CDR3 sequences, roughly half of which are singletons. This clonotype was counted many times. Sequencing was carried out using sorted CD4+, CD8+, or CD8+CD57+ T cells (not recorded which) from PBMCs. This receptor was identified in a human donor with severe aplastic anemia or a healthy control (not recorded which).

The CDR3 spells CASSYPSIGPQHF. DNA of the CDR3: TGTGCCAGCAGTTACCCCTCTATCGGGCCCCAGCATTTT. The chain uses TRBV6-2 or TRBV6-3 and TRBJ1-5; the D is unclear. V gave up 2 bases and J gave up 9 bases, with 11 bases separating them. CDR3 length: 13 amino acids. Germline-derived CDR1 and CDR2 are MNHEY and SVGEGT.